This TCR beta chain was observed in a study of cytomegalovirus exposure and HLA in healthy donors. Points on this clone: Its antigen is still unknown.

CDR1 and CDR2 from the germline V gene are MDHEN and SYDVKM. CDR3 length: 15 residues. The V and J ends lost 5 bases and 1 base respectively, with 12 bases between them. With 60 Vbeta and 13 Jbeta primers, the PCR was carried out. Sequencing was performed with immunoSEQ multiplex PCR; in TCRdb, only in-frame clones are kept and a portion is missing. The repertoire holds about 94,000 clones, with 75% to 85% as singletons. Study results and limitations: It was 150 or so TCR beta chains that were listed as cytomegalovirus-associated. Per published reports, the classifier diagnosed cytomegalovirus status with high specificity and sensitivity.

Input material: PBMCs. This chain uses TRBV28 with TRBJ1-5; TRBD1 is a possible D gene (6 bases). This receptor was taken from a woman between 40 and 55 years old in good health and CMV-seronegative. CDR3 DNA sequence: TGTGCCAGCAGTCTGACAGGTTCAAGCAATCAGCCCCAGCATTTT. As protein: CASSLTGSSNQPQHF.